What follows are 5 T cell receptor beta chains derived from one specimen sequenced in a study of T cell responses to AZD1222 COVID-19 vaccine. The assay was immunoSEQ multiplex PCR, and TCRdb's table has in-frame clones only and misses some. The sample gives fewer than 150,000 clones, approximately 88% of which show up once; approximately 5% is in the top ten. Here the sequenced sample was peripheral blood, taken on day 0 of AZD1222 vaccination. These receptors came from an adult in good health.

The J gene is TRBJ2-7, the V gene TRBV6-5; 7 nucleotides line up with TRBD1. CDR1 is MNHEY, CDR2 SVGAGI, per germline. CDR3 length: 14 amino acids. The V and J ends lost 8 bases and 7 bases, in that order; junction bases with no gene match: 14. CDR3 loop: CASYQTGTGGEQYF. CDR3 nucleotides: TGTGCCAGCTACCAGACAGGGACGGGTGGAGAGCAGTACTTC.

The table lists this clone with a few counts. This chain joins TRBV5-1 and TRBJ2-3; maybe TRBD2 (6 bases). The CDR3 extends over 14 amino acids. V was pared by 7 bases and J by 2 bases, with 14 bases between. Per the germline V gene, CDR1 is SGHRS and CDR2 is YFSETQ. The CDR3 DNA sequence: TGCGCCAGCGGAGGTGGGGGGTACACAGATACGCAGTATTTT. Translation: CASGGGGYTDTQYF.

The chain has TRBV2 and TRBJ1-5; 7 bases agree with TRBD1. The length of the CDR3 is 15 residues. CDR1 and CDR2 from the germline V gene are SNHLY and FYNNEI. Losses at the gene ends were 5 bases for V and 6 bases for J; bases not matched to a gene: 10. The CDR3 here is CASSPERGLGQPQHF. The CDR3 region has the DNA TGTGCCAGCAGTCCCGAGAGGGGGCTTGGTCAGCCCCAGCATTTT.

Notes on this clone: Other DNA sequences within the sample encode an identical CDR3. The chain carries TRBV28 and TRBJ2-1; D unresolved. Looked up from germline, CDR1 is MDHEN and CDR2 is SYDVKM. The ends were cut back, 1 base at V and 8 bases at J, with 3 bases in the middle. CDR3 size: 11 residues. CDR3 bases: TGTGCCAGCAGTTTATTTCATGAGCAGTTCTTC. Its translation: CASSLFHEQFF.

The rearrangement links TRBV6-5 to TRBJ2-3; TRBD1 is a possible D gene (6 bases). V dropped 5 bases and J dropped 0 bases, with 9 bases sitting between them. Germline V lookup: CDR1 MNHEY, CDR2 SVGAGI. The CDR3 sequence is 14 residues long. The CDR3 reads CASSPDRSTDTQYF. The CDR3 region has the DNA TGTGCCAGCAGTCCTGACAGGAGCACAGATACGCAGTATTTT.